The next 23 T cell receptor beta chains were all read from a single sample in a study of identifying expanded T cells in peripheral blood. The repertoire was sequenced with immunoSEQ multiplex PCR; TCRdb's copy has only in-frame clones and lacks some. The sample contains tens of thousands of clones, roughly 86% of which appear only once. What was sequenced was blood. The receptors shown here come from a person aged 18 to 75 in good health.

The gene calls are TRBV10-3 and TRBJ2-1; the match to TRBD2 covers 7 bases. CDR3 length: 15 residues. CDR1 is ENHRY and CDR2 is SYGVKD in the germline V gene. V lost 7 bases and J lost 4; bases outside the gene matches: 10. For the CDR3, the DNA is TGTGCCATCAAAACAACGGCGGGGGTTTACAATGAGCAGTTCTTC. Amino acid sequence: CAIKTTAGVYNEQFF.

V usage is TRBV6-1 and J usage is TRBJ2-7; TRBD2 matches 7 bases. The CDR3 sequence is 15 residues long. The germline CDR1 and CDR2 sequences are MNHNS and SASEGT. The junction had 8 bases not matched to a gene; V was cut back by 5 bases and J by 1 base. Written as DNA, the CDR3 is TGTGCCAGCAGTCCCACCCCGGGGGGATCCTACGAGCAGTACTTC. Its translation is CASSPTPGGSYEQYF.

The rearrangement joins TRBV2 to TRBJ1-2; 9 bases are shared with TRBD1. Looked up from germline, CDR1 is SNHLY and CDR2 is FYNNEI. The CDR3 covers 15 residues. J lost 6 bases, V lost 8 bases, and 13 bases had no gene match. The CDR3 loop reads CASVRETGGTDGYTF. As DNA, the CDR3 is TGTGCCAGCGTTAGGGAGACAGGGGGGACGGATGGCTACACCTTC.

The chain is built from TRBV6-6 and TRBJ1-2; D unclear. V lost 0 bases and J 8 bases, leaving 7 bases between the germline ends. The CDR3 is 12 amino acids. The germline V gene has CDR1 MNHNY and CDR2 SVGAGI (reference sequence). This CDR3 reads CASSYSLSGYTF. CDR3 nucleotide sequence: TGTGCCAGCAGTTACTCGCTCAGCGGCTACACCTTC.

J is TRBJ2-7 and V is TRBV6-4; TRBD1 matches 7 bases. Germline V gene data show CDR1 as MRHNA and CDR2 as SNTAGT. The CDR3 runs 18 residues. With V trimmed by 0 bases and J by 2 bases, 13 bases remained unmatched. CDR3 protein: CASSDSRGRQGLAYEQYF. The DNA for the CDR3 is TGTGCCAGCAGTGACTCGAGGGGCCGACAGGGCTTAGCCTACGAGCAGTACTTC.

The chain couples TRBV2 to TRBJ2-1; 7 bases agree with TRBD1. The trim removed 2 bases at V and 6 bases at J, leaving 1 base unmatched. The CDR3 contains 13 residues. CDR1 is SNHLY, CDR2 FYNNEI, per germline. The CDR3 sequence: CASSEPGGNEQFF. The CDR3 DNA reads as TGTGCCAGCAGTGAACCAGGGGGCAATGAGCAGTTCTTC.

This chain uses TRBV2 with TRBJ1-5, with TRBD1 matching 8 bases. The CDR3 covers 18 residues. The V and J ends lost 6 bases and 3 bases, in that order; junction bases with no gene match: 16. CDR1 SNHLY and CDR2 FYNNEI come from the germline V gene. CDR3 loop: CASRTGSDRALINQPQHF. In DNA, the CDR3 is TGTGCCAGCAGAACGGGTTCGGACAGGGCTTTAATCAATCAGCCCCAGCATTTT.

This clone was detected once. The rearrangement links TRBV10-1 to TRBJ2-1; 8 nucleotides align to TRBD2. The germline gives CDR1 WNHNN, CDR2 SYGVQD (reference sequence). The CDR3 covers 15 residues. V trimming: 3 bases; J trimming: 0 bases; junction bases outside the gene matches: 1. DNA for the CDR3: TGCGCCAGCAGTGAAAGCGGGGGCTCCTACAATGAGCAGTTCTTC. It is translated as CASSESGGSYNEQFF.

This clone showed up just once. This sequence joins TRBV7-3 and TRBJ1-1; the D gene is possibly TRBD1 (5 bases). This CDR3 has 13 residues. The germline V and J ends were trimmed by 5 bases and 1 base, with 8 bases remaining between them. Germline V lookup: CDR1 SGHTA, CDR2 FQGTGA. CDR3 sequence (DNA): TGTGCCAGCAGCGTCGGACAGAACACTGAAGCTTTCTTT. This sequence encodes CASSVGQNTEAFF.

The V call is TRBV29-1, the J call TRBJ1-2; perhaps TRBD1 as D (6 bases). V gave up 7 bases and J gave up 1 base, with 16 bases separating them. This CDR3 is 14 amino acids long. Germline V gives CDR1 SQVTM, CDR2 ANQGSEA. The CDR3 loop reads CSDQDSQFNYGYTF. Written as DNA, the CDR3 is TGCAGCGACCAGGACAGCCAGTTTAACTATGGCTACACCTTC.

The chain uses TRBV14 and TRBJ2-4, with 15 bases fitting TRBD2. CDR1 is SGHDN, CDR2 FVKESK, per germline. J was trimmed by 1 base and V by 3 bases; bases with no gene match: 7. CDR3 size: 19 residues. This chain's CDR3 is CASSHLRTSGGAAKNIQYF. Here the CDR3 DNA reads TGTGCCAGCAGCCACCTAAGGACTAGCGGGGGGGCCGCCAAAAACATTCAGTACTTC.

The rearrangement links TRBV7-8 to TRBJ2-5, with TRBD2 identical over 11 bases. The CDR3 is made up of 16 amino acids. V shed 2 bases and J 5 bases; nucleotides not matched to a gene: 7. Germline V gene lookup returns CDR1 SGHVS and CDR2 FQNEAQ. The CDR3 is CASSLRLAGGTETQYF. CDR3 nucleotide sequence: TGTGCCAGCAGCTTAAGGCTAGCGGGGGGTACGGAGACCCAGTACTTC. The whole variable domain, filled in from reference TRBV7-8 and TRBJ2-5, reads GAGVSQSPRYKVAKRGQDVALRCDPISGHVSLFWYQQALGQGPEFLTYFQNEAQLDKSGLPSDRFFAERPEGSVSTLKIQRTQQEDSAVYLCASSLRLAGGTETQYFGPGTRLLVL.

This clone was detected only a few times. The V and J genes are TRBV10-3 and TRBJ1-5; the D gene is possibly TRBD1 (5 bases). The CDR3 length is 16 residues. Germline CDR1 ENHRY, CDR2 SYGVKD. Trimming took 2 bases from V and 4 from J, leaving 15 bases between them. CDR3 amino acids: CAISEGGTGLNQPQHF. The CDR3 DNA follows: TGTGCCATCAGTGAGGGGGGAACAGGTCTGAATCAGCCCCAGCATTTT.

This chain joins TRBV7-9 and TRBJ1-2; D uncertain. The CDR3 runs to 14 residues. V was trimmed by 5 bases and J by 7 bases, leaving 17 bases between them. The germline V gene has CDR1 SEHNR and CDR2 FQNEAQ (reference sequence). The DNA for the CDR3 is TGTGCCAGCAGCCCCGAAGGGAGGTCGCCTGGCTACACCTTC. Encoded protein: CASSPEGRSPGYTF.

This chain joins TRBV9 and TRBJ2-5, with 8 bases aligning to TRBD1. The CDR3 is 16 amino acids. Germline V lookup: CDR1 SGDLS, CDR2 YYNGEE. V shed 0 bases, J shed 2 bases, and the junction held 6 bases outside the gene matches. The CDR3, as DNA: TGTGCCAGCAGCGTAGCTCCTGGGACAGGTCAAGAGACCCAGTACTTC. This translates into CASSVAPGTGQETQYF.

This clone occurred once. The chain recombines TRBV15 with TRBJ1-6; D not resolved. Germline values: CDR1 LNHNV, CDR2 YYDKDF (reference sequence). The V end was cut by 3 bases, the J end by 6 bases, with 12 bases between. CDR3 size: 15 residues. CDR3 DNA: TGTGCCACCAGCAGGAGGCGGCAGACTAATTCACCCCTCCACTTT. Its protein is CATSRRRQTNSPLHF. Using reference TRBV15 and TRBJ1-6 for the parts outside the CDR3, the full variable domain is DAMVIQNPRYQVTQFGKPVTLSCSQTLNHNVMYWYQQKSSQAPKLLFHYYDKDFNNEADTPDNFQSRRPNTSFCFLDIRSPGLGDTAMYLCATSRRRQTNSPLHFGNGTRLTVT.

This rearrangement joins TRBV6-6 to TRBJ1-5; D uncertain. CDR3 length equals 14 residues. Deletions cut 5 bases from V and 2 bases from J, with 10 bases between. CDR1 MNHNY and CDR2 SVGAGI come from the germline V gene (reference sequence). The CDR3 spells CASSIARGNQPQHF. CDR3 sequence (DNA): TGTGCCAGCAGTATCGCGAGGGGCAATCAGCCCCAGCATTTT.

The chain uses TRBV20-1 and TRBJ2-5; TRBD2 might be the D (5 bases). Germline assignment: CDR1 DFQATT and CDR2 SNEGSKA (reference sequence). V lost 4 bases, J lost 5 bases, and 8 bases lay in between. The CDR3 is 11 residues long. The CDR3 here is CSANGEETQYF. The CDR3 DNA reads as TGCAGTGCTAACGGGGAGGAGACCCAGTACTTC.

This clone has more than one count but fewer than ten. V and J are TRBV9 and TRBJ1-6; D not resolved. Trimming shortened V by 0 bases and J by 7 bases, and 5 bases separated the two germline ends. This CDR3 comprises 13 residues. Per germline, CDR1 SGDLS and CDR2 YYNGEE. The CDR3 loop reads CASSVEPNSPLHF. The DNA of the CDR3 is TGTGCCAGCAGCGTAGAACCCAATTCACCCCTCCACTTT.

The V and J genes are TRBV19 and TRBJ2-2, with TRBD2 identical over 13 bases. The CDR3 covers 16 residues. CDR1 LNHDA and CDR2 SQIVND come from the germline V gene (reference sequence). Trimming cost V 1 base and J 6 bases; bases outside gene matches: 2. CDR3 coding DNA: TGTGCCAGTAGTATAGTAACTAGCGGGGGGGCCGGGGAGCTGTTTTTT. Translation: CASSIVTSGGAGELFF. The full variable domain, completed using reference TRBV19 and TRBJ2-2, is DGGITQSPKYLFRKEGQNVTLSCEQNLNHDAMYWYRQDPGQGLRLIYYSQIVNDFQKGDIAEGYSVSREKKESFPLTVTSAQKNPTAFYLCASSIVTSGGAGELFFGEGSRLTVL.

The rearrangement uses TRBV6-1 and TRBJ1-3; D possibly corresponds to TRBD1 (6 bases). V was trimmed by 10 bases and J by 3 bases, leaving 16 bases between them. CDR3 length equals 14 residues. Germline V gene lookup returns CDR1 MNHNS and CDR2 SASEGT. The CDR3 reads CATDEGGLGNTIYF. CDR3 DNA sequence: TGTGCCACCGACGAGGGGGGCCTTGGAAACACCATATATTTT.

The sample holds one count of this clone. The chain employs TRBV6-5 and TRBJ1-5; no clear D. The CDR3 contains 15 residues. V lost 6 bases and J 7 bases, leaving 19 bases between the germline ends. CDR1 is MNHEY and CDR2 is SVGAGI in the germline V gene. The chain's CDR3 is CASSPRAIEEQPQHF. CDR3 bases: TGTGCCAGCAGCCCCCGGGCCATAGAGGAGCAGCCCCAGCATTTT.

In this sample, this clone turned up a few times. One end of the junction is discordant with germline, which a read error may explain. The V and J genes are TRBV6-1 and TRBJ2-1; D is perhaps TRBD1 (6 bases). Looked up from germline, CDR1 is MNHNS and CDR2 is SASEGT. The CDR3 loop spans 12 amino acids. CDR3 loop: CASSEAPWGRVF. CDR3 sequence (DNA): TGTGCCAGCAGTGAAGCGCCGTGGGGGCGGGTCTTC.